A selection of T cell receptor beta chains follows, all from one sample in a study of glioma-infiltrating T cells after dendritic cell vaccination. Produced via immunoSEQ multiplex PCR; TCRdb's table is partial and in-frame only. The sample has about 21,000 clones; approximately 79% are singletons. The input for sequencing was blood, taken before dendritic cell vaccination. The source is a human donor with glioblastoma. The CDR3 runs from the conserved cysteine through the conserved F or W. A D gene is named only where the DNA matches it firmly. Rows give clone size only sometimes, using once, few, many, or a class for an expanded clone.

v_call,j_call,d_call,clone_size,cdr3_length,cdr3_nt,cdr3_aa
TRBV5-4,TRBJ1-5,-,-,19,TGTGCCAGCAGCTTGGTGGCCACCGAGGACTTATATAGCAATCAGCCCCAGCATTTT,CASSLVATEDLYSNQPQHF
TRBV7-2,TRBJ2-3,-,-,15,TGTGCCTCTTTCAGGGGGGTCCCTGGCACAGATACGCAGTATTTT,CASFRGVPGTDTQYF
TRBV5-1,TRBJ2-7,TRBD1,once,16,TGCGCCAGCAGCTTAGGGTCGGGACAGACTGTCTACGAGCAGTACTTC,CASSLGSGQTVYEQYF
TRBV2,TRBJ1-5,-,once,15,TGTGCCAGCAGGCGGGGGAGGGGGGAGAATCAGCCCCAGCATTTT,CASRRGRGENQPQHF
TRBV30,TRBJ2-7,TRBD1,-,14,TGTGCCTGGAGTGTCGGGACAGGTACCTACGAGCAGTACTTC,CAWSVGTGTYEQYF
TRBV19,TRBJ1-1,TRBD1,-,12,TGTGCCAGTAGCCCGGGACAGTTGCGAGCTTTCTTT,CASSPGQLRAFF
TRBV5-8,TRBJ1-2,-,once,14,TGTGCCAGCAGCTTGTTATCGGGGTACTATGGCTACACCTTC,CASSLLSGYYGYTF
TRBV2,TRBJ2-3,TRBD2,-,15,TGTGCCAGCAGGACTAGCGGGAAGCGGACAGATACGCAGTATTTT,CASRTSGKRTDTQYF
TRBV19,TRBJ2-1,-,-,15,TGTGCCAGTCTTCTCGAGGGAGGATCCTACAATGAGCAGTTCTTC,CASLLEGGSYNEQFF
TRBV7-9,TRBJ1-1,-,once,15,TGTGCCAGCAGCTTAGGAGTGTTCATGAACACTGAAGCTTTCTTT,CASSLGVFMNTEAFF
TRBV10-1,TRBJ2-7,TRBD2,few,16,TGCGCCAGCAGAACCCCGTGGGTAGCGGGGCGAGGAGAGCAGTACTTC,CASRTPWVAGRGEQYF
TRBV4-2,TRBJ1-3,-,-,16,TGTGCCAGCAGCCAAGAATGGGGCTTCTCTGGAAACACCATATATTTT,CASSQEWGFSGNTIYF
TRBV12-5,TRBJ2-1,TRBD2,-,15,TGTGCTAGTGGTTTGGTTAGCGGGACTTACAATGAGCAGTTCTTC,CASGLVSGTYNEQFF
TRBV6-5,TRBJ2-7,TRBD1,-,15,TGTGCCAGCAGTTGGGACGGGACAGGGGTAACCGAGCAGTACTTC,CASSWDGTGVTEQYF
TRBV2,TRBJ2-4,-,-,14,TGTGCCAGCAGCCCAGGGCGTGGGGTGAACATTCAGTACTTC,CASSPGRGVNIQYF
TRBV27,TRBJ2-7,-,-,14,TGTGCCAGCAGTTTCTCGGGGGGCGGCTACGAGCAGTACTTC,CASSFSGGGYEQYF
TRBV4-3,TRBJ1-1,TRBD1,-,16,TGCGCCAGCAGCCAAGCTCCAGTCAGGGGGCGAACTGAAGCTTTCTTT,CASSQAPVRGRTEAFF
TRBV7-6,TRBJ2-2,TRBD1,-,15,TGTGCCAGCAGCTTACGACAGGGCCGGGGCGGGGAGCTGTTTTTT,CASSLRQGRGGELFF
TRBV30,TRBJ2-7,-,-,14,TGTGCCTGGGCGAGTGACAGCACAGACTACGAGCAGTACTTC,CAWASDSTDYEQYF
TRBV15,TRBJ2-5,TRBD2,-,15,TGTGCCACCAGCACTAGCGGGACCGTCCAAGAGACCCAGTACTTC,CATSTSGTVQETQYF
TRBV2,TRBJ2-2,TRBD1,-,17,TGTGCCAGCAGGGAGCCAACAGGGGGCTTCAACACCGGGGAGCTGTTTTTT,CASREPTGGFNTGELFF
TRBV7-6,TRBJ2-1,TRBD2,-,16,TGTGCCAGCAGCATTCTTTTAGCGGGAGGTTACAATGAGCAGTTCTTC,CASSILLAGGYNEQFF
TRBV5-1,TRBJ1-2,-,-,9,TGCGCCAGTAGCTATGGCTACACCTTC,CASSYGYTF
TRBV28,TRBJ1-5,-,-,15,TGTGCCAGCAGTGGATCCGGGGTTGGCAATCAGCCCCAGCATTTT,CASSGSGVGNQPQHF
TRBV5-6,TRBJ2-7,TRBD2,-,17,TGTGCCAGCAGCGGGTGGACTAGCGGGAGTTTGGGCTACGAGCAGTACTTC,CASSGWTSGSLGYEQYF
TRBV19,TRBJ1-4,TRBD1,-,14,TGTGCCAGTAGGGAAGGGGGCAGGAATGAAAAACTGTTTTTT,CASREGGRNEKLFF
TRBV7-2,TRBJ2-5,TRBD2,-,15,TGTGCCAGCAGCTTCGACCGACTAGCGGAAGAGACCCAGTACTTC,CASSFDRLAEETQYF
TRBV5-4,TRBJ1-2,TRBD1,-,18,TGTGCCAGCAGCTTGGGTGCGGGACAGGGCAAAACAGGCTATGGCTACACCTTC,CASSLGAGQGKTGYGYTF
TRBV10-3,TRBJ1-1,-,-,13,TGTGCCATCACCCAGGGGTTGAACACTGAAGCTTTCTTT,CAITQGLNTEAFF
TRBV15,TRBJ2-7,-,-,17,TGTGCCACCAGCAGAGTATTGGGCGGGAACGGAGTCTACGAGCAGTACTTC,CATSRVLGGNGVYEQYF
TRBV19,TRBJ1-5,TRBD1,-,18,TGTGCCAGTAGTAGGCCGGGACAGGGAAGAATCAGCAATCAGCCCCAGCATTTT,CASSRPGQGRISNQPQHF
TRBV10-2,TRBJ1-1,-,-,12,TGCGCCAGCAGACAGGGTAGCACTGAAGCTTTCTTT,CASRQGSTEAFF
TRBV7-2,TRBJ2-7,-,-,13,TGTGCCAGCAGCTTAGGATCCAGACAAGAGCAGTACTTC,CASSLGSRQEQYF
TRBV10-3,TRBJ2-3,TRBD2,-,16,TGTGCCATCAGCCTTGACGGGGGGGCTAGCACAGATACGCAGTATTTT,CAISLDGGASTDTQYF
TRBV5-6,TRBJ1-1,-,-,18,TGTGCCAGCACCAAAACCGGCGGTAGCGGGGATCAACACACTGAAGCTTTCTTT,CASTKTGGSGDQHTEAFF
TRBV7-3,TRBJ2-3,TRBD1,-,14,TGTGCCAGCACCTTGGACAGGGGCACAGATACGCAGTATTTT,CASTLDRGTDTQYF
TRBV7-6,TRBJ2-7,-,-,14,TGTGCCAGCAGCTCTGGGCTTTCCGGTCCTCCTCGGTACTTC,CASSSGLSGPPRYF
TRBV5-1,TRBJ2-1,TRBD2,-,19,TGCGCCAGACAGCTTGGGGCGGGGTATACGACTAGCGGTTACAATGAGCAGTTCTTC,CARQLGAGYTTSGYNEQFF
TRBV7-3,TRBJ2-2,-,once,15,TGTGCCAGCAGCCCCGGCAGGGGCTACACCGGGGAGCTGTTTTTT,CASSPGRGYTGELFF
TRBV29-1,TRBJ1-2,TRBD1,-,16,TGCAGCGACTTGGGGGACAGGGGTAGGACCTCCTATGGCTACACCTTC,CSDLGDRGRTSYGYTF
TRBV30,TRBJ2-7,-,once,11,TGTGCCTCCCTAGGACAGATCGAGCAGTACTTC,CASLGQIEQYF